The present entry profiles one T cell receptor (beta chain) with its context. Its antigen remains unknown. The data belong to a study of cytomegalovirus exposure and HLA in healthy donors. Study at large: Among the 400 or so donors who were genotyped, about 80% fell in the genetic ancestry cluster that is associated with self-reported Caucasian donors.

PCR was performed using 60 Vbeta and 13 Jbeta primers. Sequencing used immunoSEQ multiplex PCR; TCRdb keeps in-frame clones, though not all of them. The table has under 150,000 clones, almost 80% seen once. Whole-study results and caveats: Within an earlier analysis, most TCR beta V segments proved productive either about 90% or about 30% of the time.

The CDR3 covers 14 residues. CDR1 ENHRY and CDR2 SYGVKD come from the germline V gene. V was clipped by 2 bases and J by 4 bases, with 9 bases between them. The source of this sequence is a woman aged 40-49 years in good health and CMV-seropositive. V and J are TRBV10-3 and TRBJ1-5; D is perhaps TRBD1 (6 bases). Sequenced material: PBMCs. The CDR3 region is CAISEGQTNQPQHF. The CDR3 DNA is TGTGCCATCAGTGAGGGACAGACTAATCAGCCCCAGCATTTT.